This TCR beta chain was captured by sequencing in a study of identical twins. This clonotype was seen a few times. Antigen specificity is unknown. Each cDNA held unique molecular identifiers, and template switching gave it a universal primer site. In TCRdb, the 5' RACE reads were re-called with MiXCR into one record per CDR3 protein. The sample shows 200,000 to 300,000 distinct CDR3 sequences, approximately 10% of them seen only once. The study's findings and limits: In cord blood, abundant beta clonotypes had fewer insertions; memory showed no trend. Researchers reported excess low generation probability among twin-shared out-of-frame alpha sequences.

Sequencing was carried out using memory T cells sorted from blood. This clonotype originated in a man aged 45-60 years in good health.

CDR3 DNA sequence: TGTGCCAGCAGAGCGACAGTCACCGAGGGGTTTCTAGCGGGAGAAGAGACCCAGTACTTC. This translates into CASRATVTEGFLAGEETQYF. V is TRBV28 and J is TRBJ2-5, with 10 bases that match TRBD2. There are 20 residues in the CDR3. Germline values: CDR1 MDHEN, CDR2 SYDVKM. Trimming took 6 bases from V and 3 from J; bases not matched to a gene: 22.